The 10 T cell receptor beta chains presented below share a single source sample, sequenced in a study. The sorted Tregs were CD4+CD25+CD127-/low cells. One entry per CDR3 protein results from TCRdb running MiXCR on the 5' RACE reads. The sample holds about 4,900 distinct CDR3 sequences; 72% are singletons and the top ten take around 4%. Sequencing was performed on Tregs sorted from blood. The receptor set was obtained from a female donor with breast cancer.

The rearrangement links TRBV2 to TRBJ2-5; TRBD1 might be the D (5 bases). This CDR3 spans 19 amino acids. V shed 3 bases and J shed 0 bases, with 23 bases lying between them. Looked up from germline, CDR1 is SNHLY and CDR2 is FYNNEI. In DNA form, the CDR3 reads TGTGCCAGCAGTGATCTAGGGGCGCGGACCGCGGACAACCAAGAGACCCAGTACTTC. As protein: CASSDLGARTADNQETQYF. The full variable domain, its missing parts supplied by reference TRBV2 and TRBJ2-5, is EPEVTQTPSHQVTQMGQEVILRCVPISNHLYFYWYRQILGQKVEFLVSFYNNEISEKSEIFDDQFSVERPDGSNFTLKIRSTKLEDSAMYFCASSDLGARTADNQETQYFGPGTRLLVL.

The chain links TRBV4-2 to TRBJ2-6; D not resolved. Germline CDR1 reads LGHNA; CDR2 reads YNFKEQ. The V and J ends lost 3 bases and 4 bases respectively, with 19 bases between them. The CDR3 runs 18 residues. The CDR3 spells CASSQAQWSALGANVLTF. The CDR3 DNA is TGTGCCAGCAGCCAGGCCCAATGGTCAGCACTCGGGGCCAACGTCCTGACTTTC.

V usage is TRBV4-1 and J usage is TRBJ2-7; D gene ambiguous. Germline CDR1 reads MGHRA; CDR2 reads YSYEKL. V lost 3 bases, J lost 4 bases, and 10 bases lay in between. The length of the CDR3 is 13 residues. CDR3 bases: TGCGCCAGCAGCCACCCCCACGAGTACGAGCAGTACTTC. This codes for CASSHPHEYEQYF.

Only a few counts were recorded for this clonotype. The rearrangement uses TRBV4-1 and TRBJ1-5; D perhaps matches TRBD1 (5 bases). The CDR3 runs to 14 residues. V was trimmed by 4 bases and J by 4 bases, leaving 11 bases between them. Germline V gene sequence: CDR1 MGHRA, CDR2 YSYEKL. The DNA of the CDR3 is TGCGCCAGCAGCCCCGAAGGGGCGAATCAGCCCCAGCATTTT. It specifies CASSPEGANQPQHF.

The chain is built from TRBV7-6 and TRBJ2-5; no firm D call. Looked up from germline, CDR1 is SGHVS and CDR2 is FNYEAQ. Trimming removed 5 bases from V and 2 bases from J, with 15 bases in between. CDR3 length: 15 amino acids. The CDR3: CASSRTVERQETQYF. CDR3 DNA sequence: TGTGCCAGCAGCCGAACAGTTGAACGACAAGAGACCCAGTACTTC. The complete variable domain, with remaining parts taken from reference TRBV7-6 and TRBJ2-5, reads GAGVSQSPRYKVTKRGQDVALRCDPISGHVSLYWYRQALGQGPEFLTYFNYEAQQDKSGLPNDRFSAERPEGSISTLTIQRTEQRDSAMYRCASSRTVERQETQYFGPGTRLLVL.

The chain links TRBV20-1 to TRBJ2-1, with TRBD2 matching 10 bases. The ends lost 2 bases at V and 3 bases at J; junction bases unmatched: 1. This CDR3 contains 14 residues. The germline V gene has CDR1 DFQATT and CDR2 SNEGSKA (reference sequence). In nucleotides, the CDR3 is TGCAGTGCTAGACCTAGCGGGAGCTACAATGAGCAGTTCTTC. Its translation is CSARPSGSYNEQFF.

The CDR3 bases are TGTGCCAGCAGTCCCCCGACTAGCCACGATCCGTACGAGCAGTACTTC. The encoded protein is CASSPPTSHDPYEQYF. The chain recombines TRBV12-3 or TRBV12-4 with TRBJ2-7; 7 bases are shared with TRBD2. CDR3 length equals 16 residues. The junction had 14 bases not matched to a gene; V was cut back by 5 bases and J by 4 bases.

This chain connects TRBV6-6 to TRBJ1-1, with 8 bases matching TRBD1. This CDR3 contains 13 residues. The germline V gene has CDR1 MNHNY and CDR2 SVGAGI (reference sequence). Trimming took 7 bases from V and 4 from J; bases not matched to a gene: 5. The CDR3 bases are TGTGCCAGCAAGGACAGGGCGGGCACTGAAGCTTTCTTT. Its translation is CASKDRAGTEAFF.

The chain joins TRBV5-6 to TRBJ2-1, with 9 bases that match TRBD2. The CDR3 is made up of 13 amino acids. Unmatched junction bases numbered 6, after V lost 4 bases and J lost 10 bases. Germline V gives CDR1 SGHDT, CDR2 YYEEEE. The CDR3 spells CASSPTLAGEQFF. CDR3 DNA sequence: TGTGCCAGCAGCCCGACTCTAGCGGGAGAGCAGTTCTTC.

Only one count was recorded for this clonotype. This chain joins TRBV9 and TRBJ2-5; weak D call: TRBD2 (6 bases). The germline CDR1 and CDR2 sequences are SGDLS and YYNGEE. The CDR3 is 15 residues long. Deletions cut 7 bases from V and 2 bases from J, with 18 bases between. The CDR3 DNA sequence: TGTGCCAGCGGGGCAGGTGGGGGACTTCAAGAGACCCAGTACTTC. The encoded protein is CASGAGGGLQETQYF.